The rows below give T cell receptor beta chains drawn from one sample of a study of TIL therapy for anti-PD-1-resistant metastatic lung cancer. Sequenced by immunoSEQ multiplex PCR; TCRdb stores in-frame clones only, minus some. This table holds under 65,000 clones, 75% to 90% found once. This sample comprised blood, obtained at baseline. The receptors originated from a person between 25 and 79 years old with non-small cell lung cancer. The CDR3 runs from the conserved cysteine through the conserved F or W.

v_gene | len | CDR3aa
TRBV4-1 | 14 | CASSPYGNRNEQYF
TRBV12-3/TRBV12-4 | 13 | CASSPREVGEQFF
TRBV9 | 10 | CASPVNVLTF
TRBV4-1 | 17 | CASSQIGWDGYGGTQYF
TRBV5-1 | 14 | CASSLAGSVDTQYF
TRBV4-1 | 14 | CASRPILAGNEQFF
TRBV7-2 | 15 | CASSLGFGAGSPLHF
TRBV7-2 | 15 | CASSSPSGRGNEQFF
TRBV6-5 | 13 | CASSRDREETQYF
TRBV9 | 14 | CARVLNGGTDTQYF
TRBV28 | 15 | CASSLPPTGRKPQHF
TRBV6-1 | 18 | CASSGVLTSRSSYNEQFF
TRBV11-2 | 15 | CASSKGGTGFQEQYF
TRBV5-4 | 16 | CASSLGGGRKNTEAFF
TRBV29-1 | 15 | CSAAGQNFPVEKLFF
TRBV6-2/TRBV6-3 | 14 | CASSYGRNTGELFF
TRBV11-3 | 14 | CASSVYLNTGELFF
TRBV5-1 | 16 | CASSLGGLAGVNEQFF
TRBV7-9 | 12 | CASSFSNTEAFF
TRBV6-2/TRBV6-3 | 16 | CASSYSKGTGWYEQYF
TRBV28 | 14 | CASSPPGADQPQHF
TRBV2 | 13 | CASSDNGPYEQYF
TRBV7-2 | 16 | CATLPQTSAQYNEQFF
TRBV1 | 11 | CTSSQGYEQYF